The rows below give T cell receptor beta chains drawn from one sample of a study of T cells in Graves' hyperthyroidism and ophthalmopathy. TCRdb used MiXCR to reprocess the multiplex PCR reads, holding one entry per CDR3 protein. The sample shows 450,000 to 650,000 distinct CDR3 sequences, around 21% of them seen only once. Sequencing used blood. The receptors come from a man aged 18-30 years with Graves' hyperthyroidism. CDR3s include the opening cysteine and the closing phenylalanine or tryptophan. Not all rows give a size; the values are once, few, many and, for expanded clones, a class.

V | size | CDR3
TRBV9 | - | CASSVVASGGAGEETQYF
TRBV4-2 | many | CASSPAAQGVSYEQYF
TRBV2 | many | CASSEQTGAGYGYTF
TRBV24-1 | many | CATSDPGKGREETQYF
TRBV28 | many | CASSARTSGGARTQYF
TRBV12-3/TRBV12-4 | many | CASSLIGGTEAFF
TRBV3-1 | - | CASSLKGFANYGYTF
TRBV6-1 | once | CASSEPGHQETQYF
TRBV20-1 | - | CSARSKSRGQWQETQYF
TRBV7-9 | - | CASSPKRGSYDQYF
TRBV5-1 | many | CASSPGTGENTEAFF
TRBV11-2 | few | CASSLDFSFVYSGANVLTF
TRBV6-1 | - | CASMDATYEQYF
TRBV6-5 | many | CASSLQERETQYF
TRBV6-1 | - | CATRLGTGPGEGYTF
TRBV5-4 | - | CASSLALEGGRNQPQYF
TRBV2 | many | CASRAQGYGYTF
TRBV4-1 | many | CASSQDGNSGNTIYF
TRBV6-1 | few | CASSVDISLPLHF
TRBV28 | many | CASRPGGGETQYF
TRBV12-3/TRBV12-4 | many | CASSDREEPRQPQHF
TRBV12-3/TRBV12-4 | - | CASSFGISYGYTF